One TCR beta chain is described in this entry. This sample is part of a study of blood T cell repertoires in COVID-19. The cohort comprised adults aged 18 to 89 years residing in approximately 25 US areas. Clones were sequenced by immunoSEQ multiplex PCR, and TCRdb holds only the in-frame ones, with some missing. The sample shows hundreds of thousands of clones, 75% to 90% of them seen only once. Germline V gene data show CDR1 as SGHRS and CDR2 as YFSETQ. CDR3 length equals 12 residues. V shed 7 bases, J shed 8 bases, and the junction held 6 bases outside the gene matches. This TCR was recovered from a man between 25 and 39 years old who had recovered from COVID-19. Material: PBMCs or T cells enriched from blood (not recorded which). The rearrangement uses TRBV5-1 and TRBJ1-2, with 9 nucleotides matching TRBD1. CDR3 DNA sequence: TGCGCCAGCGGTACAGGGGGCAACGGCTACACCTTC. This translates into CASGTGGNGYTF.